One sample yielded the 27 T cell receptor beta chains listed below, sequenced in a study of shared clonotypes between healthy human individuals. TCRdb keeps only in-frame clones here, not all; method: immunoSEQ multiplex PCR. The sample records around 990,000 clones, around three quarters being singletons. Source material: memory CD4+ T cells from PBMCs. Sample subset: CD45RA-negative fraction. The origin of the receptors is a man aged 18 to 30 in good health. Some clones in this sample may be carry-over from other donors' samples.

The sample holds a few counts of this clone. The chain carries TRBV27 and TRBJ2-2; D ambiguous. CDR3 length: 12 amino acids. Between the trimmed V and J ends, which lost 5 bases and 2 bases, there was a span of 3 bases. Germline CDR1 reads MNHEY; CDR2 reads SMNVEV (reference sequence). The CDR3 nucleotides read TGTGCCAGCAGTCATAACACCGGGGAGCTGTTTTTT. This gives the protein CASSHNTGELFF.

Details on this clone: The identical CDR3 is also encoded by other nucleotide sequences in the sample. The rearrangement uses TRBV28 and TRBJ2-7; D may be TRBD1 or TRBD2 (5 bases each). Germline-derived CDR1 and CDR2 are MDHEN and SYDVKM. V dropped 4 bases and J dropped 2 bases, with 9 bases sitting between them. This CDR3 region has 13 residues. CDR3 nucleotide sequence: TGTGCCAGCAGTTCTGGGGGAACCTACGAGCAGTACTTC. Its translation is CASSSGGTYEQYF. The variable domain in full, completed from reference TRBV28 and TRBJ2-7, reads DVKVTQSSRYLVKRTGEKVFLECVQDMDHENMFWYRQDPGLGLRLIYFSYDVKMKEKGDIPEGYSVSREKKERFSLILESASTNQTSMYLCASSSGGTYEQYFGPGTRLTVT.

This clone was observed a single time. The CDR3 DNA reads as TGTGCCAGCGCCCTCCGACCGTCCTACGAGCAGTACTTC. Translation: CASALRPSYEQYF. The rearrangement joins TRBV28 to TRBJ2-7; the D is unclear. This CDR3 has 13 amino acids. V was trimmed by 8 bases and J by 1 base, leaving 12 bases between them. In germline, CDR1 is MDHEN, CDR2 SYDVKM.

This chain joins TRBV18 and TRBJ2-7; weak D call: TRBD2 (5 bases). V lost 5 bases and J lost 6, with 17 bases in between. Germline V lookup: CDR1 KGHSH, CDR2 LQKENI. This CDR3 has 14 residues. CDR3 sequence (DNA): TGTGCCAGCTCAGCAACTAGTCACGAGAGCGAGCAGTACTTC. This sequence encodes CASSATSHESEQYF.

The chain has TRBV4-2 and TRBJ2-2; 10 positions match TRBD2. V shed 1 base, J shed 6 bases, and the junction held 5 bases outside the gene matches. This CDR3 comprises 16 residues. Germline CDR1 and CDR2: LGHNA and YNFKEQ. The CDR3 DNA follows: TGTGCCAGCAGCCAAGTGGAGCTAGCGGGAGCCGGGGAGCTGTTTTTT. This sequence encodes CASSQVELAGAGELFF.

This clone was found a few times. This chain links TRBV5-1 with TRBJ2-7, with 11 bases matching TRBD2. The CDR3 has 13 residues. V was clipped by 3 bases and J by 12 bases; unmatched bases: 8. Per the germline V gene, CDR1 is SGHRS and CDR2 is YFSETQ. The CDR3, as DNA: TGCGCCAGCAGCTCCGGGACTAGCGGAGGGGGGTACTTC. Its protein is CASSSGTSGGGYF.

The V gene is TRBV5-1, the J gene TRBJ1-1, with a weak D call TRBD1 (6 bases). CDR1 SGHRS and CDR2 YFSETQ come from the germline V gene. V shed 4 bases and J shed 5 bases, with 21 bases lying between them. The CDR3 length is 16 residues. The CDR3 sequence is CASSLDWARGPTEAFF. DNA for the CDR3: TGCGCCAGCAGCCTGGATTGGGCCAGGGGACCAACTGAAGCTTTCTTT.

The chain employs TRBV5-3 and TRBJ2-2; D unclear. TRBV5-3 is designated an ORF whose function remains uncertain. V lost 4 bases and J 3 bases, leaving 19 bases between the germline ends. The CDR3 consists of 17 residues. The CDR3 sequence: CARSANRRQRYTGELFF. The CDR3 DNA sequence: TGTGCCAGAAGCGCCAATCGACGGCAACGGTACACCGGGGAGCTGTTTTTT.

J is TRBJ1-6 and V is TRBV27, with TRBD1 as a possible D gene (5 bases). Trimming cost V 2 bases and J 2 bases, with 7 bases left between them. The CDR3 runs to 15 residues. Germline V lookup: CDR1 MNHEY, CDR2 SMNVEV (reference sequence). This chain's CDR3 is CASSLEGPYNSPLHF. CDR3 nucleotides: TGTGCCAGCAGTTTAGAGGGGCCCTATAATTCACCCCTCCACTTT.

The chain recombines TRBV7-8 with TRBJ1-1, with D uncertain. CDR1 is SGHVS and CDR2 is FQNEAQ in the germline V gene. V was clipped by 5 bases and J by 4 bases, with 17 bases between them. This CDR3 is 15 amino acids long. CDR3 nucleotide sequence: TGTGCCAGCAGCCAACTCCCGCAGTCTACCACTGAAGCTTTCTTT. Its protein product is CASSQLPQSTTEAFF.

The chain combines TRBV10-3 with TRBJ2-5, with D unclear. The CDR3 is 13 residues long. From germline, CDR1 is ENHRY and CDR2 SYGVKD. V dropped 6 bases and J dropped 2 bases, with 10 bases sitting between them. The CDR3 DNA is TGTGCCATCAGACCATCTGGGCAAGAGACCCAGTACTTC. Protein sequence: CAIRPSGQETQYF.

This chain connects TRBV7-8 to TRBJ2-1, with a tentative D call TRBD2 (5 bases). This CDR3 is built from 18 residues. The germline V and J ends were trimmed by 5 bases and 0 bases, with 20 bases remaining between them. The germline CDR1 and CDR2 sequences are SGHVS and FQNEAQ. The CDR3 DNA sequence: TGTGCCAGCAGCACCAACCCTGTTAGCGCGCTCTCCTACAATGAGCAGTTCTTC. Translated, it gives CASSTNPVSALSYNEQFF.

The chain carries TRBV7-6 and TRBJ1-4; no definite D call. The CDR3 is 13 residues long. Germline CDR1 and CDR2: SGHVS and FNYEAQ. The V and J ends lost 4 bases and 8 bases respectively, with 11 bases between them. The CDR3 DNA reads as TGTGCCAGCAGCTCCCAACTTTTGGAAAAACTGTTTTTT. It encodes CASSSQLLEKLFF.

The genes are TRBV9 and TRBJ1-1; 8 bases are shared with TRBD1. CDR1 SGDLS and CDR2 YYNGEE come from the germline V gene. This CDR3 has 15 amino acids. Trimming cost V 0 bases and J 4 bases; bases outside gene matches: 5. Here the CDR3 DNA reads TGTGCCAGCAGCGTAGTAACAGGGGGATTCACTGAAGCTTTCTTT. Its translation is CASSVVTGGFTEAFF.

CDR3 in DNA: TGTGCCAGCAGCGTAGGGACTAGCAGTATCACAGATACGCAGTATTTT. This encodes CASSVGTSSITDTQYF. The V gene is TRBV9, the J gene TRBJ2-3, with 8 bases identical to TRBD2. Trimming cost V 0 bases and J 2 bases; bases outside gene matches: 5. Germline V lookup: CDR1 SGDLS, CDR2 YYNGEE. The CDR3 covers 16 residues.

A few counts support this clone. V and J are TRBV6-1 and TRBJ1-2; TRBD1 might be the D (5 bases). Trimming left V 2 bases short and J 8 bases short, with 15 bases between. Germline CDR1 is MNHNS and CDR2 is SASEGT. The CDR3 is 14 residues long. CDR3 in amino acids: CASSEWGRVLGYTF. DNA of the CDR3: TGTGCCAGCAGTGAATGGGGCAGGGTCCTCGGCTACACCTTC.

V and J are TRBV30 and TRBJ1-2, with D possibly TRBD1 on 6 matching bases. V lost 0 bases to trimming and J lost 4 bases, with 12 bases between them. Germline V gene data show CDR1 as GTSNPN and CDR2 as SVGIG (reference sequence). The CDR3 spans 14 residues. Here the CDR3 DNA reads TGTGCCTGGAGTGTGGGAGGGGGAAGCTATGGCTACACCTTC. Its translation: CAWSVGGGSYGYTF.

V gene TRBV18 combines with J gene TRBJ2-1; 10 bases are a match to TRBD1. The CDR3 length is 15 residues. V gave up 6 bases and J gave up 2 bases; unmatched junction bases: 4. Per the germline V gene, CDR1 is KGHSH and CDR2 is LQKENI. The CDR3 loop reads CASSSGTGAYNEQFF. CDR3 DNA: TGTGCCAGCTCCTCGGGGACAGGGGCCTACAATGAGCAGTTCTTC.

The rearrangement links TRBV27 to TRBJ2-7; weak D call: TRBD1 (6 bases). The CDR3 contains 14 residues. The germline V gene has CDR1 MNHEY and CDR2 SMNVEV (reference sequence). V lost 5 bases and J 4 bases, leaving 15 bases between the germline ends. The CDR3 here is CASSDRLGAYEQYF. CDR3 sequence (DNA): TGTGCCAGCAGTGACAGGTTGGGGGCTTACGAGCAGTACTTC.

There are a few counts of this clone. V is TRBV5-4 and J is TRBJ1-2; TRBD1 aligns across 10 bases. This CDR3 contains 15 residues. Germline CDR1 reads SGHNT; CDR2 reads YYREEE (reference sequence). The trim removed 4 bases at V and 2 bases at J, leaving 5 bases unmatched. CDR3: CASSQGQGKNYGYTF. CDR3 sequence (DNA): TGTGCCAGCAGCCAGGGACAGGGGAAGAACTATGGCTACACCTTC. The entire variable domain, with the rest obtained from reference TRBV5-4 and TRBJ1-2, is as follows: ETGVTQSPTHLIKTRGQQVTLRCSSQSGHNTVSWYQQALGQGPQFIFQYYREEENGRGNFPPRFSGLQFPNYSSELNVNALELDDSALYLCASSQGQGKNYGYTFGSGTRLTVV.

The V and J genes are TRBV27 and TRBJ2-2, with 12 bases identical to TRBD2. The CDR3 has 17 amino acids. Trimming took 3 bases from V and 7 from J; bases not matched to a gene: 9. Germline CDR1 and CDR2: MNHEY and SMNVEV (reference sequence). The DNA for the CDR3 is TGTGCCAGCAGTTTTTGGACTAGCGGGAAGACGAGCGGGGAGCTGTTTTTT. Amino acids: CASSFWTSGKTSGELFF.

This clone was observed a single time. In the same sample, other DNA sequences code for this CDR3. The chain couples TRBV7-9 to TRBJ2-2; no firm D call. CDR3 length: 13 amino acids. Germline V gene data show CDR1 as SEHNR and CDR2 as FQNEAQ (reference sequence). Trimming shortened V by 2 bases and J by 5 bases, and 6 bases separated the two germline ends. The CDR3 loop reads CASSLQGTGELFF. For the CDR3, the DNA is TGTGCCAGCAGCTTACAAGGGACCGGGGAGCTGTTTTTT.

The chain couples TRBV27 to TRBJ2-5; D gene ambiguous. V was shortened by 4 bases and J by 0 bases, with 6 bases between the two germline ends. CDR1 MNHEY and CDR2 SMNVEV come from the germline V gene (reference sequence). The CDR3 totals 13 residues. The CDR3 is CASSSPYQETQYF. The CDR3, as DNA: TGTGCCAGCAGTTCGCCGTACCAAGAGACCCAGTACTTC.

The chain employs TRBV7-3 and TRBJ2-1; D perhaps matches TRBD1 (5 bases). The CDR3 sequence is 13 residues long. Germline-derived CDR1 and CDR2 are SGHTA and FQGTGA. V lost 5 bases, J lost 7 bases, and 12 bases lay in between. The CDR3 bases are TGTGCCAGCAGCCGCACAGGACCGAATGAGCAGTTCTTC. Its translation: CASSRTGPNEQFF.

The chain carries TRBV10-1 and TRBJ1-1; TRBD1 aligns across 10 bases. Germline values: CDR1 WNHNN, CDR2 SYGVQD (reference sequence). The trim removed 6 bases at V and 1 base at J, leaving 17 bases unmatched. There are 19 residues in the CDR3. This CDR3 reads CASRDRTRDRGIPNTEAFF. Here the CDR3 DNA reads TGCGCCAGCAGGGACCGTACCCGGGACAGGGGAATACCGAACACTGAAGCTTTCTTT.

With regard to this clone: An end of the junction does not agree with germline; a read error may underlie this. CDR3 DNA: TGTGCCAGCACTTACTCAGGGCGGGGGACCTACGAGCAGTACTTC. It is translated as CASTYSGRGTYEQYF. The chain has TRBV6-6 and TRBJ2-7; 7 bases map to TRBD2. This CDR3 region has 15 residues. The germline gives CDR1 MNHNY, CDR2 SVGAGI (reference sequence).

The chain joins TRBV11-2 to TRBJ1-1; D gene ambiguous. Germline CDR1 reads SGHAT; CDR2 reads FQNNGV. Trimming shortened V by 0 bases and J by 1 base, and 18 bases separated the two germline ends. The CDR3 runs 18 residues. The CDR3 reads CASSLDHIRKGGNTEAFF. The CDR3 DNA reads TGTGCCAGCAGCTTAGATCATATTCGTAAGGGCGGGAACACTGAAGCTTTCTTT.